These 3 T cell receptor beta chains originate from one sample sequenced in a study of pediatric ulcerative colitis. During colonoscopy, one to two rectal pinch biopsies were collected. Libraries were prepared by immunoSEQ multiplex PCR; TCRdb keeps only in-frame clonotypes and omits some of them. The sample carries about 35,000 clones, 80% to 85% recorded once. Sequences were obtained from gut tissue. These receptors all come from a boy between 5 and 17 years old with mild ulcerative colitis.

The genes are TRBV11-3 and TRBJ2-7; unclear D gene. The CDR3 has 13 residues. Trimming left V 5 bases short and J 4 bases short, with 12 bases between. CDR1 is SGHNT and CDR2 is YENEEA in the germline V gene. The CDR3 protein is CASSVTVTYEQYF. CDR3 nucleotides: TGTGCCAGCAGCGTAACAGTTACTTACGAGCAGTACTTC.

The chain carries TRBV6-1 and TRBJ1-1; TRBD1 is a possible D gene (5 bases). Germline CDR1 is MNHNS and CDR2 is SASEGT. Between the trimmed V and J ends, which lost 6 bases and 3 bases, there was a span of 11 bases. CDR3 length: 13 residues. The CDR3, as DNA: TGTGCCAGCAGCCAGGGAAGTCACACTGAAGCTTTCTTT. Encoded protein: CASSQGSHTEAFF.

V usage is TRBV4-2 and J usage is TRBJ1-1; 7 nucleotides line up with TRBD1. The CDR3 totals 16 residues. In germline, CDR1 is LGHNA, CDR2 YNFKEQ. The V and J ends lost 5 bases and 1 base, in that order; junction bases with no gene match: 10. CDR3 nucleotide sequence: TGTGCCAGCAGCTCCCAATACGACAGGGAGAACACTGAAGCTTTCTTT. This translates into CASSSQYDRENTEAFF.